Each of the 25 T cell receptor beta chains below was sequenced from the same sample in a study of patients and donors after allogeneic stem cell transplantation. In TCRdb, the RT-PCR reads were re-called with MiXCR into one record per CDR3 protein. The sample consists of roughly 960,000 distinct CDR3 sequences, 15% to 20% of them appearing once. The sample consisted of blood, either unsorted or a sorted T cell fraction (not recorded which). These receptors were collected from a human donor who was either an allogeneic HSCT recipient or a stem cell or donor lymphocyte infusion donor (not recorded which). It is not recorded whose cells these are; they may come from a transplant donor.

V and J are TRBV29-1 and TRBJ2-3, with TRBD2 as a possible D gene (6 bases). Germline lookup yields CDR1 SQVTM and CDR2 ANQGSEA. The CDR3 sequence is 14 residues long. The V end lost 7 bases, the J end lost 2 bases, and 16 bases lay between the germline ends. CDR3 coding DNA: TGCAGCGCAGCTGGTAGCGGATTCACAGATACGCAGTATTTT. As protein: CSAAGSGFTDTQYF.

J is TRBJ2-7 and V is TRBV7-2; D gene unclear. Trimming removed 1 base from V and 1 base from J, with 11 bases in between. The CDR3 has 15 amino acids. Germline CDR1 SGHTA, CDR2 FQGNSA. CDR3 region: CASSLEVVTSYEQYF. In nucleotides, the CDR3 is TGTGCCAGCAGCTTAGAAGTGGTCACGTCCTACGAGCAGTACTTC.

This clonotype was seen only a few times. V and J are TRBV7-8 and TRBJ1-1, with D uncertain. The V gene's germline CDR1 is SGHVS and CDR2 FQNEAQ. V was trimmed by 0 bases and J by 7 bases, leaving 6 bases between them. The CDR3 totals 12 residues. The CDR3 region is CASSLARDEAFF. The CDR3 coding sequence is TGTGCCAGCAGCTTAGCGCGGGATGAAGCTTTCTTT.

The chain uses TRBV25-1 and TRBJ2-7; 7 bases are a match to TRBD1. This CDR3 is 15 amino acids long. After removal of 3 bases from V and 2 bases from J, the junction contained 7 bases not matched to a gene. CDR1 is MGHDK and CDR2 is SYGVNS in the germline V gene. For the CDR3, the DNA is TGTGCCAGCAGTGACCACAGGGGTCTCCCCTACGAGCAGTACTTC. It codes for CASSDHRGLPYEQYF.

This sequence joins TRBV7-2 and TRBJ2-3, with 14 bases aligning to TRBD2. Germline CDR1 is SGHTA and CDR2 is FQGNSA. CDR3 length equals 18 residues. V dropped 0 bases and J dropped 3; count of bases not matched to a gene: 5. Here the CDR3 DNA reads TGTGCCAGCAGCTTAGCCTCCGGGACTAGCGGGGGTACAGATACGCAGTATTTT. It yields the protein CASSLASGTSGGTDTQYF.

The rearrangement joins TRBV11-2 to TRBJ2-1; TRBD2 agrees at 12 bases. Germline CDR1 reads SGHAT; CDR2 reads FQNNGV. Trimming removed 5 bases from V and 5 bases from J; junction bases left unmatched: 7. The CDR3 has 16 residues. The CDR3 coding sequence is TGTGCCAGCAGCACCCGGACTAGCGGGGACCACAATGAGCAGTTCTTC. It specifies CASSTRTSGDHNEQFF.

The V and J genes are TRBV7-6 and TRBJ2-7, with 10 bases lining up with TRBD2. Germline CDR1 reads SGHVS; CDR2 reads FNYEAQ. V lost 3 bases, J lost 5 bases, and 16 bases stayed unmatched. The CDR3 has 18 amino acids. CDR3 sequence (DNA): TGTGCCAGCAGCTTTACGTGGCTAGCGGGAGCAAGGGGGCACGAGCAGTACTTC. This gives the protein CASSFTWLAGARGHEQYF.

This clonotype came up many times. The chain joins TRBV5-1 to TRBJ1-1, with unresolved D. CDR3 length equals 12 residues. Between the trimmed V and J ends, which lost 5 bases and 4 bases, there was a span of 9 bases. CDR1 is SGHRS, CDR2 YFSETQ, per germline. The CDR3 region is CASSLPATEAFF. Here the CDR3 DNA reads TGCGCCAGCAGTTTGCCTGCCACTGAAGCTTTCTTT.

The J gene is TRBJ2-7, the V gene TRBV4-2, with TRBD1 matching over 7 bases. CDR3 length equals 15 residues. Losses at the gene ends were 3 bases for V and 2 bases for J; bases not matched to a gene: 7. The germline V gene has CDR1 LGHNA and CDR2 YNFKEQ. In DNA form, the CDR3 reads TGTGCCAGCAGCCACCTCCGGGACAGCCCCTACGAGCAGTACTTC. This codes for CASSHLRDSPYEQYF.

The CDR3 reads CASSPRSGTRVRTDTQYF. The CDR3 nucleotides are TGTGCCAGCAGCCCCCGGTCCGGGACACGAGTTCGCACAGATACGCAGTATTTT. This chain connects TRBV11-1 to TRBJ2-3; D is perhaps TRBD1 (6 bases). V gave up 5 bases and J gave up 1 base, with 22 bases separating them. This CDR3 contains 18 residues. Germline values: CDR1 SGHAT, CDR2 FQDESV (reference sequence). The full variable domain, with the rest looked up from reference TRBV11-1 and TRBJ2-3, is EAEVAQSPRYKITEKSQAVAFWCDPISGHATLYWYRQILGQGPELLVQFQDESVVDDSQLPKDRFSAERLKGVDSTLKIQPAELGDSAMYLCASSPRSGTRVRTDTQYFGPGTRLTVL.

This clonotype was observed a few times. The V gene is TRBV12-3 or TRBV12-4, the J gene TRBJ2-3, with D hard to call. Trimming cost V 6 bases and J 8 bases, with 6 bases left between them. The CDR3 covers 10 residues. CDR3 sequence: CASRGSTQYF. For the CDR3, the DNA is TGTGCCAGCAGGGGATCTACGCAGTATTTT.

This clonotype was counted a few times. The chain links TRBV7-9 to TRBJ2-7; possibly TRBD1 or TRBD2 for D (5 bases each). Per the germline V gene, CDR1 is SEHNR and CDR2 is FQNEAQ (reference sequence). The CDR3 is made up of 16 amino acids. With 0 bases removed from V and 3 bases from J, the gap between germline ends came to 15 bases. In DNA form, the CDR3 reads TGTGCCAGCAGCTTAGCCGAGCAGGGACCAAACTACGAGCAGTACTTC. Translated: CASSLAEQGPNYEQYF.

V is TRBV14 and J is TRBJ1-6; tentatively, D is TRBD1 (6 bases). V lost 4 bases and J lost 7, with 17 bases in between. The CDR3 runs 16 residues. From germline, CDR1 is SGHDN and CDR2 FVKESK. CDR3 in amino acids: CASSLGPGTRNSPLHF. The CDR3 DNA follows: TGTGCCAGCAGCCTCGGTCCCGGGACAAGGAATTCACCCCTCCACTTT.

CDR3 nucleotide sequence: TGTGCCAGTAGTCCTTCTAGCGGGGGGGCTATAAGGGATGAGCAGTTCTTC. Translated, it gives CASSPSSGGAIRDEQFF. The chain links TRBV19 to TRBJ2-1; TRBD2 agrees at 12 bases. The CDR3 totals 17 residues. CDR1 and CDR2 (germline): LNHDA, SQIVND (reference sequence). Trimming took 5 bases from V and 8 from J; bases not matched to a gene: 13.

The CDR3: CASSLIGGGDTQYF. Written as DNA, the CDR3 is TGTGCCAGCAGCTTGATTGGGGGAGGAGATACGCAGTATTTT. This rearrangement joins TRBV5-6 to TRBJ2-3; TRBD2 is a possible D gene (6 bases). CDR1 and CDR2 (germline): SGHDT, YYEEEE. Trimming cost V 1 base and J 5 bases, with 11 bases left between them. The CDR3 contains 14 residues.

The chain joins TRBV7-9 to TRBJ2-2, with 9 bases matching TRBD1. V shed 5 bases and J 6 bases; nucleotides not matched to a gene: 7. The CDR3 is made up of 15 amino acids. The germline CDR1 and CDR2 sequences are SEHNR and FQNEAQ (reference sequence). CDR3 DNA: TGTGCCAGCAGCCCCGGGACAGGGTTAGCCGGGGAGCTGTTTTTT. It translates to CASSPGTGLAGELFF.

This clonotype showed up just a few times. This chain uses TRBV5-1 with TRBJ1-1, with 10 nucleotides matching TRBD1. CDR3 length: 16 amino acids. The V gene's germline CDR1 is SGHRS and CDR2 YFSETQ. Trimming cost V 6 bases and J 5 bases; bases outside gene matches: 13. The chain's CDR3 is CASKAGTGAPITEAFF. CDR3 sequence (DNA): TGCGCCAGCAAGGCGGGGACAGGGGCCCCGATTACTGAAGCTTTCTTT.

The chain carries TRBV5-1 and TRBJ1-1, with unresolved D. CDR1 and CDR2 (germline): SGHRS, YFSETQ. Trimming took off 5 bases at V and 3 bases at J, with 23 bases between the two ends. This CDR3 spans 17 amino acids. The CDR3 region has the DNA TGCGCCAGCAGGGAAGGCAGGATCCGAACAAAGGACACTGAAGCTTTCTTT. Protein product: CASREGRIRTKDTEAFF.

V is TRBV30 and J is TRBJ2-1, with 10 bases that match TRBD1. The CDR3 spans 13 residues. Losses at the gene ends were 0 bases for V and 13 bases for J; bases not matched to a gene: 6. Germline assignment: CDR1 GTSNPN and CDR2 SVGIG (reference sequence). CDR3 nucleotides: TGTGCCTGGAGTGTAGGGACAGGGGTCGGCCAGTTCTTC. Translating gives CAWSVGTGVGQFF.

This sequence joins TRBV20-1 and TRBJ2-1; 8 nucleotides align to TRBD2. The CDR3 is made up of 13 amino acids. CDR1 and CDR2 from the germline V gene are DFQATT and SNEGSKA (reference sequence). CDR3 in DNA: TGCAGACCAAGCGGGAGCTCCTACAATGAGCAGTTCTTC. Residues: CRPSGSSYNEQFF.

In DNA, the CDR3 is TGCGCCAGCAGTGAGAGGGGGACTGGAGGGGCCAACGTCCTGACTTTC. Its protein product is CASSERGTGGANVLTF. The rearrangement links TRBV10-2 to TRBJ2-6, with D perhaps being TRBD1 or TRBD2 (6 bases each). This CDR3 has 16 residues. Germline lookup yields CDR1 WSHSY and CDR2 SAAADI. V lost 2 bases and J lost 4, with 12 bases in between.

A few counts support this clonotype. The chain links TRBV30 to TRBJ2-2; the D gene is possibly TRBD2 (6 bases). V shed 5 bases and J shed 0 bases, with 10 bases lying between them. Per the germline V gene, CDR1 is GTSNPN and CDR2 is SVGIG (reference sequence). This CDR3 contains 14 residues. The CDR3 protein is CAWSGLSNTGELFF. CDR3 in DNA: TGTGCCTGGTCGGGACTCTCGAACACCGGGGAGCTGTTTTTT.

The genes are TRBV11-1 and TRBJ2-1; 9 nucleotides match TRBD1. This CDR3 comprises 20 residues. V shed 2 bases and J 0 bases; nucleotides not matched to a gene: 14. Germline-derived CDR1 and CDR2 are SGHAT and FQDESV (reference sequence). CDR3 residues: CASSLTIRDRASHSYNEQFF. In nucleotides, the CDR3 is TGTGCCAGCAGCTTAACGATCCGGGACAGGGCCAGCCACTCCTACAATGAGCAGTTCTTC.

This clonotype came up many times. This rearrangement joins TRBV12-3 or TRBV12-4 to TRBJ1-1, with D uncertain. V was trimmed by 8 bases and J by 1 base, leaving 17 bases between them. The CDR3 length is 15 residues. The CDR3 sequence is CASSPPGLGNTEAFF. The CDR3 region has the DNA TGTGCCAGCTCCCCTCCCGGATTGGGGAACACTGAAGCTTTCTTT.

This chain uses TRBV7-9 with TRBJ1-2; 7 bases fit TRBD1. The trim removed 1 base at V and 7 bases at J, leaving 3 bases unmatched. This CDR3 contains 13 residues. CDR1 is SEHNR and CDR2 is FQNEAQ in the germline V gene (reference sequence). The CDR3 coding sequence is TGTGCCAGCAGCTTAGAGACAGGGAGTGGCTACACCTTC. This encodes CASSLETGSGYTF.